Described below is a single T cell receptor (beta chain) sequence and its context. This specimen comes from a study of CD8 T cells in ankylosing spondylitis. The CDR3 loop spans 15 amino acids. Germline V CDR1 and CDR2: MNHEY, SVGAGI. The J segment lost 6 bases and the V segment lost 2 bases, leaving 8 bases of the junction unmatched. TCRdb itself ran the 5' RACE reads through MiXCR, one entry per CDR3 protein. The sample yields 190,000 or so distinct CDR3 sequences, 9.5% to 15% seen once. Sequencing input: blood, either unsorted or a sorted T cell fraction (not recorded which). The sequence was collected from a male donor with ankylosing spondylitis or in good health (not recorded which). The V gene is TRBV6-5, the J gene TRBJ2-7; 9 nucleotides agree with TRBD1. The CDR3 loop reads CASSYMDRGVFEQYF. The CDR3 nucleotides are TGTGCCAGCAGTTACATGGACAGGGGAGTGTTCGAGCAGTACTTC.